This T cell receptor (beta chain) is from a study of CD8 T cells in ankylosing spondylitis. V shed 2 bases and J shed 1 base, with 11 bases lying between them. The CDR3 consists of 15 residues. Germline CDR1 is MNHEY and CDR2 is SMNVEV (reference sequence). Preparation of TCR beta libraries was done by quantitative 5'-RACE with molecular barcodes. TCRdb reprocessed the 5' RACE reads via MiXCR and lists one record per CDR3 protein. The sample shows more than 150,000 distinct CDR3 sequences, around 13% of them seen only once. The rearrangement uses TRBV27 and TRBJ1-1; D is possibly TRBD1 (5 bases). What was sequenced was blood, either unsorted or a sorted T cell fraction (not recorded which). This sequence originates from a male donor with ankylosing spondylitis or in good health (not recorded which). The CDR3 spells CASSLQGYGNTEAFF. In nucleotides, the CDR3 is TGTGCCAGCAGTTTACAGGGTTATGGGAACACTGAAGCTTTCTTT.